Shown below are 3 T cell receptor beta chains from a single sample sequenced in a study of blood T cell repertoires in COVID-19. Measured with immunoSEQ multiplex PCR; TCRdb has only the in-frame clones, and not every one. The data show over 150,000 clones, 87% seen once. The sample comprised PBMCs or T cells enriched from blood (not recorded which). These receptors were obtained from a woman in her twenties or thirties who had recovered from COVID-19.

CDR3 bases: TGTGCCACCGGTGTCCACGGCACTGAAGCTTTCTTT. It is translated as CATGVHGTEAFF. The J gene is TRBJ1-1, the V gene TRBV12-3 or TRBV12-4; no definite D call. The V end lost 10 bases, the J end lost 4 bases, and 13 bases lay between the germline ends. The CDR3 has 12 amino acids.

V usage is TRBV24-1 and J usage is TRBJ2-7, with 7 bases matching TRBD1. Germline CDR1 reads KGHDR; CDR2 reads SFDVKD. This CDR3 has 13 amino acids. Germline trimming cut 6 bases from V and 6 bases from J; bases unmatched to any gene: 7. The CDR3 coding sequence is TGTGCCACCAGTCAAGGGGGCAAGGGCGAGCAGTACTTC. It translates to CATSQGGKGEQYF.

The gene calls are TRBV19 and TRBJ1-4; a possible D gene is TRBD1 (6 bases). Trimming shortened V by 5 bases and J by 3 bases, and 16 bases separated the two germline ends. The CDR3 has 16 amino acids. The germline V gene encodes CDR1 LNHDA and CDR2 SQIVND (reference sequence). The CDR3 loop is CASSLHHREANEKLFF. CDR3 DNA: TGTGCCAGTAGTCTACACCACAGGGAAGCTAATGAAAAACTGTTTTTT. Based on the CDR3 plus reference TRBV19 and TRBJ1-4, the full variable domain is DGGITQSPKYLFRKEGQNVTLSCEQNLNHDAMYWYRQDPGQGLRLIYYSQIVNDFQKGDIAEGYSVSREKKESFPLTVTSAQKNPTAFYLCASSLHHREANEKLFFGSGTQLSVL.